These 25 T cell receptor beta chains came from one sample sequenced in a study of blood T cell repertoires in COVID-19. Generated by immunoSEQ multiplex PCR, the TCRdb table keeps only in-frame clones and is missing some. This table holds about 69,000 clones, almost 90% found once. The sequenced sample consisted of peripheral blood. The receptors were gathered from a man over 45 with acute or convalescent COVID-19.

This chain links TRBV5-6 with TRBJ2-7; D not resolved. CDR3 size: 13 residues. CDR1 is SGHDT, CDR2 YYEEEE, per germline. The V end lost 3 bases, the J end lost 5 bases, and 12 bases lay between the germline ends. CDR3 protein: CASSSANSDEQYF. The CDR3 coding sequence is TGTGCCAGCAGCTCCGCCAATTCGGACGAGCAGTACTTC.

The chain has TRBV7-8 and TRBJ2-7; 7 nucleotides agree with TRBD1. CDR3 length: 13 amino acids. The germline V gene has CDR1 SGHVS and CDR2 FQNEAQ. Germline trimming cut 11 bases from V and 1 base from J; bases unmatched to any gene: 8. The CDR3 region is CACTKTGSYEQYF. The DNA for the CDR3 is TGTGCCTGTACAAAGACAGGGTCCTACGAGCAGTACTTC.

This clone has only one observation. The chain uses TRBV11-3 and TRBJ2-7, with a weak D call TRBD2 (5 bases). Germline lookup yields CDR1 SGHNT and CDR2 YENEEA. The V end was cut by 2 bases, the J end by 7 bases, with 12 bases between. This CDR3 spans 13 amino acids. The CDR3 is CASSLSRGGEQYF. The CDR3 DNA follows: TGTGCCAGCAGCTTATCGCGAGGAGGAGAGCAGTACTTC.

V and J are TRBV15 and TRBJ2-7, with D perhaps matching TRBD1 (6 bases). Trimming shortened V by 0 bases and J by 2 bases, and 17 bases separated the two germline ends. Germline values: CDR1 LNHNV, CDR2 YYDKDF (reference sequence). The CDR3 sequence is 17 residues long. CDR3 amino acids: CATSRDDGGRDPYEQYF. The CDR3 DNA is TGTGCCACCAGCAGAGATGATGGGGGCAGGGACCCCTACGAGCAGTACTTC.

This chain's CDR3 is CATSDTGTSGANTGELFF. Here the CDR3 DNA reads TGTGCCACCAGTGACACCGGGACTAGCGGGGCGAACACCGGGGAGCTGTTTTTT. The rearrangement uses TRBV24-1 and TRBJ2-2; TRBD2 matches 13 bases. The J segment lost 0 bases and the V segment lost 4 bases, leaving 4 bases of the junction unmatched. This CDR3 has 18 amino acids. Germline CDR1 reads KGHDR; CDR2 reads SFDVKD.

The gene calls are TRBV7-8 and TRBJ2-1, with TRBD2 as a possible D gene (7 bases). CDR3 length equals 14 residues. The ends were cut back, 8 bases at V and 8 bases at J, with 19 bases in the middle. CDR1 is SGHVS, CDR2 FQNEAQ, per germline. CDR3 amino acids: CASQVGGARDEQFF. CDR3 nucleotides: TGTGCCAGCCAAGTGGGGGGGGCGAGGGATGAGCAGTTCTTC.

The rearrangement uses TRBV28 and TRBJ1-3, with 8 bases fitting TRBD1. This CDR3 contains 15 residues. Trimming took 5 bases from V and 4 from J; bases not matched to a gene: 7. From germline, CDR1 is MDHEN and CDR2 SYDVKM. This CDR3 reads CASSPQGARGNTIYF. The CDR3 nucleotides are TGTGCCAGCAGTCCGCAGGGGGCGCGAGGAAACACCATATATTTT.

This sequence joins TRBV24-1 and TRBJ1-1; perhaps TRBD1 as D (5 bases). Germline values: CDR1 KGHDR, CDR2 SFDVKD. V lost 5 bases and J 5 bases, leaving 17 bases between the germline ends. This CDR3 comprises 15 residues. The CDR3 protein is CATSVPPWGGTEAFF. The CDR3 DNA reads TGTGCCACCAGTGTCCCCCCCTGGGGGGGTACTGAAGCTTTCTTT.

The chain employs TRBV2 and TRBJ2-7; D is perhaps TRBD1 (5 bases). V lost 2 bases and J 2 bases, leaving 13 bases between the germline ends. This CDR3 spans 15 amino acids. Per the germline V gene, CDR1 is SNHLY and CDR2 is FYNNEI. The CDR3 nucleotides read TGTGCCAGCAGTGAACCGGACATTGGGACCTACGAGCAGTACTTC. This translates into CASSEPDIGTYEQYF.

The J gene is TRBJ1-6, the V gene TRBV12-3 or TRBV12-4; tentatively, D is TRBD1 (6 bases). Trimming cost V 6 bases and J 7 bases, with 10 bases left between them. The CDR3 is 13 residues long. This CDR3 reads CASSRDINSPLHF. CDR3 coding DNA: TGTGCCAGCAGCCGGGACATAAATTCACCCCTCCACTTT.

The J gene is TRBJ2-3, the V gene TRBV21-1; the table's D call, TRBD1, has no DNA check behind it. TRBV21-1 constitutes a pseudogene. The CDR3 sequence is 18 residues long. CDR3 sequence reads: CASRPPRGRSPTPDTQYF. CDR3 coding DNA: TGTGCCAGCAGACCTCCTAGGGGCCGAAGCCCAACCCCAGATACGCAGTATTTT.

The chain combines TRBV5-4 with TRBJ1-1; D not resolved. This CDR3 comprises 14 residues. V lost 4 bases to trimming and J lost 1 base, with 11 bases between them. The germline gives CDR1 SGHNT, CDR2 YYREEE (reference sequence). CDR3 in amino acids: CASSHGSGNTEAFF. DNA of the CDR3: TGTGCCAGCAGCCATGGGAGCGGGAACACTGAAGCTTTCTTT.

The rearrangement links TRBV10-1 to TRBJ2-3; unclear D gene. Trimming took off 2 bases at V and 6 bases at J, with 12 bases between the two ends. The germline V gene encodes CDR1 WNHNN and CDR2 SYGVQD (reference sequence). The CDR3 runs to 14 residues. The CDR3 loop is CASSEELPGDTQYF. The CDR3 nucleotides read TGCGCCAGCAGTGAGGAGCTCCCCGGGGATACGCAGTATTTT.

This chain uses TRBV30 with TRBJ1-3; no clear D gene. The CDR3 consists of 13 residues. With 2 bases removed from V and 0 bases from J, the gap between germline ends came to 5 bases. Germline V gene sequence: CDR1 GTSNPN, CDR2 SVGIG (reference sequence). The CDR3 is CAWSYNSGNTIYF. The CDR3 nucleotides read TGTGCCTGGAGTTATAACTCTGGAAACACCATATATTTT. The complete variable domain, with remaining parts taken from reference TRBV30 and TRBJ1-3, reads SQTIHQWPATLVQPVGSPLSLECTVEGTSNPNLYWYRQAAGRGLQLLFYSVGIGQISSEVPQNLSASRPQDRQFILSSKKLLLSDSGFYLCAWSYNSGNTIYFGEGSWLTVV.

V usage is TRBV19 and J usage is TRBJ1-4, with 7 bases matching TRBD1. The V and J ends lost 3 bases and 10 bases, in that order; junction bases with no gene match: 11. CDR1 is LNHDA, CDR2 SQIVND, per germline (reference sequence). CDR3 length equals 15 residues. In DNA form, the CDR3 reads TGTGCCAGTAGTATGCTTACAGGGGAAGGAGGAAAACTGTTTTTT. This encodes CASSMLTGEGGKLFF.

With respect to this clone: At one of its ends the junction is not consistent with the germline gene, which may arise from a read error. The gene calls are TRBV4-1 and TRBJ2-4, with 8 bases matching TRBD2. This CDR3 has 14 residues. Germline V gene lookup returns CDR1 MGHRA and CDR2 YSYEKL. Here the CDR3 reads CASSQVTASGLRVF. CDR3 DNA: TGCGCCAGCAGCCAAGTTACGGCTAGCGGGCTTCGCGTCTTC.

The V and J genes are TRBV28 and TRBJ1-2; D is unclear. Germline CDR1 MDHEN, CDR2 SYDVKM. This CDR3 has 12 amino acids. The germline V and J ends were trimmed by 3 bases and 7 bases, with 9 bases remaining between them. Here the CDR3 reads CASSFPGSGYTF. CDR3 bases: TGTGCCAGCAGTTTTCCGGGGAGTGGCTACACCTTC.

The J gene is TRBJ2-1, the V gene TRBV24-1; tentative D call: TRBD1 (5 bases). This CDR3 region has 17 residues. The germline V gene encodes CDR1 KGHDR and CDR2 SFDVKD. Trimming stripped 2 bases from V and 0 bases from J, with 13 bases between. The CDR3 DNA follows: TGTGCCACCAGTGATTCTAAAGGACACGGCTCCTACAATGAGCAGTTCTTC. Protein: CATSDSKGHGSYNEQFF.

The chain joins TRBV3-1 (or the pseudogene TRBV3-2) to TRBJ2-5; 8 bases match TRBD1. CDR1 and CDR2 from the germline V gene are LGHDT and YNNKEL (reference sequence). J gave up 4 bases and V 3 bases, and 7 bases lay outside the gene matches. The length of the CDR3 is 15 residues. CDR3 in DNA: TGTGCCAGCAGCCAGACAGGGGTAAGGCTAGAGACCCAGTACTTC. Encoded protein: CASSQTGVRLETQYF.

The chain employs TRBV6-5 and TRBJ1-1, with D unresolved. The CDR3 spans 15 residues. Germline-derived CDR1 and CDR2 are MNHEY and SVGAGI. The germline V and J ends were trimmed by 5 bases and 0 bases, with 13 bases remaining between them. This chain's CDR3 is CASSRFDTLNTEAFF. CDR3 nucleotide sequence: TGTGCCAGCAGTAGGTTCGACACCCTGAACACTGAAGCTTTCTTT.

This clone was seen only a few times. This chain links TRBV24-1 with TRBJ1-2, with TRBD1 matching 10 bases. This CDR3 contains 14 residues. CDR1 and CDR2 from the germline V gene are KGHDR and SFDVKD. Unmatched junction bases numbered 2, after V lost 3 bases and J lost 5 bases. The CDR3 reads CATSDTGQGYGYTF. CDR3 sequence (DNA): TGTGCCACCAGTGATACGGGACAGGGGTATGGCTACACCTTC.

The rearrangement uses TRBV5-1 and TRBJ2-1, with a tentative D call TRBD1 (6 bases). The germline V and J ends were trimmed by 3 bases and 9 bases, with 16 bases remaining between them. The germline V gene encodes CDR1 SGHRS and CDR2 YFSETQ. CDR3 length: 14 amino acids. CDR3 residues: CASSSRDTPGEQFF. In nucleotides, the CDR3 is TGCGCCAGCAGCTCCCGGGACACACCGGGTGAGCAGTTCTTC.

CDR3 nucleotide sequence: TGTGCCACCAGTGATGGGGGACAGCCGTACTATGGCTACACCTTC. Amino acids: CATSDGGQPYYGYTF. The chain links TRBV24-1 to TRBJ1-2, with 7 bases aligning to TRBD1. CDR3 length: 15 residues. The V and J ends lost 3 bases and 3 bases, in that order; junction bases with no gene match: 6. Germline CDR1 reads KGHDR; CDR2 reads SFDVKD.

The chain combines TRBV5-4 with TRBJ2-2, with 11 bases matching TRBD2. The J segment lost 6 bases and the V segment lost 4 bases, leaving 2 bases of the junction unmatched. Germline V gene sequence: CDR1 SGHNT, CDR2 YYREEE (reference sequence). The CDR3 sequence is 14 residues long. The CDR3 bases are TGTGCCAGCAGCCAGGGACTAGCGGCCGGGGAGCTGTTTTTT. Protein product: CASSQGLAAGELFF.

The chain uses TRBV5-1 and TRBJ2-3; 11 positions agree with TRBD2. This CDR3 has 18 amino acids. Germline V gives CDR1 SGHRS, CDR2 YFSETQ. The V segment lost 0 bases and the J segment 4 bases; nucleotides outside the gene matches: 10. CDR3 protein: CASSLELTGTSGSDTQYF. The CDR3 DNA reads TGCGCCAGCAGCTTGGAACTTACCGGGACTAGCGGCTCAGATACGCAGTATTTT.